These 11 T cell receptor beta chains share one sample of origin, sequenced in a study of radiation and T cells in renal cell carcinoma. Clones were read by immunoSEQ multiplex PCR, and TCRdb kept only the in-frame ones, dropping some. The sample contains some 140,000 clones, 70% to 90% of which appear only once. Time point here: baseline pretreatment blood. Treatment defined: 15 Gy SBRT to primary tumor, nephrectomy 4 weeks later. Sequences were derived from blood, sampled from a patient whose treatment included radiotherapy and nephrectomy. These TCRs come from a woman between 45 and 60 years old with renal cell carcinoma.

The chain joins TRBV9 to TRBJ2-3; 12 nucleotides agree with TRBD2. Germline V CDR1 and CDR2: SGDLS, YYNGEE. V lost 0 bases to trimming and J lost 0 bases; unmatched junction nucleotides: 8. The CDR3 sequence is 19 residues long. In nucleotides, the CDR3 is TGTGCCAGCAGCGTAGAGGGAACTAGCGGGGGGACTAGCACAGATACGCAGTATTTT. Amino acid sequence: CASSVEGTSGGTSTDTQYF.

The genes are TRBV14 and TRBJ1-2, with D hard to call. CDR1 SGHDN and CDR2 FVKESK come from the germline V gene. CDR3 length: 14 amino acids. V gave up 0 bases and J gave up 4 bases, with 9 bases separating them. CDR3 loop: CASSQEGILYGYTF. CDR3 nucleotides: TGTGCCAGCAGCCAAGAGGGGATCCTCTATGGCTACACCTTC.

The genes are TRBV7-3 and TRBJ1-1; D gene unclear. The length of the CDR3 is 14 residues. V dropped 2 bases and J dropped 4 bases, with 11 bases sitting between them. Germline CDR1 reads SGHTA; CDR2 reads FQGTGA. CDR3 sequence (DNA): TGTGCCAGCAGCTTAGAGACCCATACCACTGAAGCTTTCTTT. Its protein product is CASSLETHTTEAFF.

The chain recombines TRBV5-1 with TRBJ1-3; D is possibly TRBD1 (5 bases). The CDR3 runs to 15 residues. V was cut by 2 bases and J by 0 bases, with 9 bases left in between. The germline gives CDR1 SGHRS, CDR2 YFSETQ. The CDR3 sequence is CASSLDGGSGNTIYF. Here the CDR3 DNA reads TGCGCCAGCAGCTTAGATGGGGGCTCTGGAAACACCATATATTTT.

V is TRBV10-3 and J is TRBJ1-1; the D gene is possibly TRBD1 (6 bases). CDR1 and CDR2 (germline): ENHRY, SYGVKD. V was clipped by 8 bases and J by 0 bases, with 10 bases between them. The CDR3 totals 13 residues. The CDR3 nucleotides are TGTGCCATCTGGGGGGGCATGAACACTGAAGCTTTCTTT. Amino acids: CAIWGGMNTEAFF.

This rearrangement joins TRBV7-2 to TRBJ2-3; weak D call: TRBD1 (6 bases). V was shortened by 4 bases and J by 0 bases, with 14 bases between the two germline ends. Germline CDR1 reads SGHTA; CDR2 reads FQGNSA. The CDR3 consists of 16 residues. CDR3 protein: CASSSTGAPSTDTQYF. The CDR3 DNA follows: TGTGCCAGCAGCTCGACAGGTGCTCCTAGCACAGATACGCAGTATTTT.

This clone has a single count. The genes are TRBV7-8 and TRBJ2-5; 7 bases are a match to TRBD2. Per germline, CDR1 SGHVS and CDR2 FQNEAQ. With V trimmed by 5 bases and J by 2 bases, 14 bases remained unmatched. The length of the CDR3 is 17 residues. For the CDR3, the DNA is TGTGCCAGCAGCGCATCCCCTCTAGCGGTGTTTCAAGAGACCCAGTACTTC. Its translation is CASSASPLAVFQETQYF.

This chain connects TRBV20-1 to TRBJ1-3, with D uncertain. The CDR3 extends over 11 amino acids. CDR1 and CDR2 from the germline V gene are DFQATT and SNEGSKA (reference sequence). Between the trimmed V and J ends, which lost 3 bases and 2 bases, there was a span of 2 bases. CDR3 protein: CSASPGNTIYF. The CDR3, as DNA: TGCAGTGCTAGTCCTGGAAACACCATATATTTT.

The chain recombines TRBV5-1 with TRBJ1-1; D is unclear. Trimming left V 0 bases short and J 7 bases short, with 7 bases between. Germline values: CDR1 SGHRS, CDR2 YFSETQ. This CDR3 contains 12 residues. This CDR3 is CASSLEVGEAFF. The CDR3 nucleotides are TGCGCCAGCAGCTTGGAGGTGGGTGAAGCTTTCTTT.

The chain employs TRBV6-5 and TRBJ1-2; D is possibly TRBD1 (5 bases). The ends were cut back, 4 bases at V and 3 bases at J, with 12 bases in the middle. In germline, CDR1 is MNHEY, CDR2 SVGAGI. The CDR3 runs to 14 residues. The CDR3 DNA sequence: TGTGCCAGCAGTTCATTGGGGCGCTACTATGGCTACACCTTC. Encoded protein: CASSSLGRYYGYTF.

This chain joins TRBV4-1 and TRBJ2-7; D might be TRBD2 (5 bases). V lost 1 base to trimming and J lost 3 bases, with 22 bases between them. CDR3 length: 18 residues. The germline V gene encodes CDR1 MGHRA and CDR2 YSYEKL. The CDR3 region is CASSQGMAGFYSNYEQYF. As DNA, the CDR3 is TGCGCCAGCAGCCAAGGCATGGCGGGCTTCTACTCAAACTACGAGCAGTACTTC.